This T cell receptor beta chain originates from a study of immune heterogeneity within non-small cell lung tumors. Using 32 V and 13 J primers, multiplex PCR amplified TCR beta CDR3. TCRdb reanalysed the multiplex PCR reads using MiXCR and keeps one entry per CDR3 protein. Of around 20,000 distinct CDR3 sequences detected, approximately 30% appear once; the ten largest clones hold 4.1%. This clonotype has ten or more counts. The target antigen is unknown. Germline-derived CDR1 and CDR2 are SGDLS and YYNGEE. Trimming shortened V by 6 bases and J by 0 bases, and 11 bases separated the two germline ends. The CDR3 runs 14 residues. Bulk tumor genomic DNA (approximately 640 ng per sample) served as template. Several biopsies were collected from each primary tumor during surgery. They were spaced as far apart as possible within the tumor mass. Enrolled individuals presented with untreated, newly diagnosed non-small cell lung cancer and received curative surgery.

Study observations and caveats: Multiple tumor sites within a patient showed recurrence of identical dominant CDR3 beta clonotypes; site-unique high-frequency clones were present as well. Across individual patients, the high-frequency T-cell receptor beta clonotypes were largely distinct.

V usage is TRBV9 and J usage is TRBJ2-3; D unclear. The TCR comes from a man aged 40-49 years with non-small cell lung cancer. Sequencing was performed on lung tumor tissue. The CDR3 nucleotides are TGTGCCAGCACCCCAACGGGTAGCACAGATACGCAGTATTTT. This encodes CASTPTGSTDTQYF.